These 10 T cell receptor beta chains were all obtained from the same sample, sequenced in a study of neurological immune-mediated disorders. TCRdb reanalysed the 5' RACE reads using MiXCR and keeps one entry per CDR3 protein. The sample lists around 50,000 distinct CDR3 sequences, about 25% occurring once. Material: PBMCs. Receptors originate from a woman aged 70-85 years in good health.

In this sample, this clonotype turned up many times. The V call is TRBV7-2, the J call TRBJ2-7; the D gene is possibly TRBD2 (6 bases). Between the trimmed V and J ends, which lost 3 bases and 3 bases, there was a span of 15 bases. The germline V gene encodes CDR1 SGHTA and CDR2 FQGNSA. The CDR3 consists of 15 residues. CDR3 DNA sequence: TGTGCCAGCAGCTTGGGACCGGGACTCAACTACGAGCAGTACTTC. Its protein product is CASSLGPGLNYEQYF.

This clonotype was detected a few times. This may come from a read error, since a much larger clone is one base off. The V call is TRBV5-1, the J call TRBJ2-3; no definite D call. Between the trimmed V and J ends, which lost 2 bases and 4 bases, there was a span of 23 bases. The CDR3 runs 18 residues. The germline V gene encodes CDR1 SGHRS and CDR2 YFSETQ. CDR3 in DNA: TGCGCCAGCAGCTTAAGCGTGAGAGGTTGGAACAAGGCAGATACGCAGTATTTT. Amino acid sequence: CASSLSVRGWNKADTQYF.

This clonotype appeared many times. This sequence joins TRBV20-1 and TRBJ2-1, with TRBD2 matching over 9 bases. The CDR3 extends over 14 amino acids. V gave up 2 bases and J gave up 10 bases; unmatched junction bases: 9. Looked up from germline, CDR1 is DFQATT and CDR2 is SNEGSKA (reference sequence). The CDR3 spells CSARSPSGIGEQFF. For the CDR3, the DNA is TGCAGTGCTAGAAGTCCTAGCGGGATCGGCGAGCAGTTCTTC.

The table lists this clonotype with many counts. This chain connects TRBV12-3 or TRBV12-4 to TRBJ2-7; TRBD1 might be the D (5 bases). The CDR3 consists of 13 residues. The V end was cut by 7 bases, the J end by 0 bases, with 10 bases between. As DNA, the CDR3 is TGTGCCAGCAAGGGGCCCGACTCCTACGAGCAGTACTTC. This gives the protein CASKGPDSYEQYF.

The chain employs TRBV20-1 and TRBJ2-5, with no clear D. V was pared by 2 bases and J by 0 bases, with 10 bases between. The CDR3 has 14 residues. Germline CDR1 reads DFQATT; CDR2 reads SNEGSKA (reference sequence). CDR3: CSARSQSYQETQYF. In DNA form, the CDR3 reads TGCAGTGCTAGATCTCAGTCGTACCAAGAGACCCAGTACTTC.

Within the sample, this clonotype is large. J is TRBJ2-3 and V is TRBV9; D is perhaps TRBD1 or TRBD2 (5 bases each). Germline CDR1 and CDR2: SGDLS and YYNGEE. CDR3 length: 16 residues. V lost 3 bases and J lost 0, with 14 bases in between. The CDR3 spells CASSASSWGSTDTQYF. DNA of the CDR3: TGTGCCAGCAGCGCCTCTTCATGGGGGAGCACAGATACGCAGTATTTT. The complete variable domain, with remaining parts taken from reference TRBV9 and TRBJ2-3, reads DSGVTQTPKHLITATGQRVTLRCSPRSGDLSVYWYQQSLDQGLQFLIQYYNGEERAKGNILERFSAQQFPDLHSELNLSSLELGDSALYFCASSASSWGSTDTQYFGPGTRLTVL.

This clonotype was seen many times. The V and J genes are TRBV20-1 and TRBJ2-1; TRBD1 matches 11 bases. Unmatched junction bases numbered 3, after V lost 7 bases and J lost 7 bases. Germline V gene sequence: CDR1 DFQATT, CDR2 SNEGSKA (reference sequence). CDR3 length: 12 amino acids. CDR3 coding DNA: TGCAGTGTAGGACAGGGGGCAAATGAGCAGTTCTTC. Encoded protein: CSVGQGANEQFF.

The sample holds many counts of this clonotype. The chain couples TRBV4-1 to TRBJ2-4; the match to TRBD2 covers 9 bases. V trimming: 2 bases; J trimming: 6 bases; junction bases outside the gene matches: 14. CDR1 is MGHRA, CDR2 YSYEKL, per germline. CDR3 length: 18 amino acids. CDR3 amino acids: CASSQWSILAGAGNIQYF. CDR3 DNA: TGCGCCAGCAGCCAATGGAGTATCTTAGCGGGAGCGGGAAACATTCAGTACTTC.

A word on this clonotype: One end of the junction varies from germline; a read error may be responsible. The chain is built from TRBV5-1 and TRBJ1-1; a possible D gene is TRBD1 (6 bases). Per the germline V gene, CDR1 is SGHRS and CDR2 is YFSETQ. CDR3 length equals 13 residues. For the CDR3, the DNA is TGCGCAAGCAGCTTGGCCGGGATCTCGGGGGCTCTCTTT. Its translation is CASSLAGISGALF.

This clonotype was counted only a few times. The genes are TRBV10-3 and TRBJ2-3; 7 nucleotides match TRBD2. V gave up 6 bases and J gave up 4 bases; unmatched junction bases: 7. The CDR3 consists of 14 residues. Germline loops: CDR1 ENHRY, CDR2 SYGVKD. The CDR3 region has the DNA TGTGCCATCAGGGGCGGGAGCAGCGCAGATACGCAGTATTTT. Encoded protein: CAIRGGSSADTQYF.